These 5 T cell receptor beta chains originate from one sample sequenced in a study of shared clonotypes between healthy human individuals. Generated by immunoSEQ multiplex PCR, the TCRdb table keeps only in-frame clones and is missing some. This table holds roughly 380,000 clones, 95% to 97% found once. The sequenced sample was memory CD8+ T cells sorted from blood. Subset here: CD45RO+ cells pooled with CCR7-negative TemRA cells. The receptors were sampled from a young man in good health.

This clone was counted a single time. V and J are TRBV4-1 and TRBJ2-5; 8 bases fit TRBD1. The CDR3 spans 16 residues. The germline V gene encodes CDR1 MGHRA and CDR2 YSYEKL. The trim removed 4 bases at V and 3 bases at J, leaving 10 bases unmatched. The CDR3 protein is CASSLQTGANKETQYF. The CDR3 DNA reads TGCGCCAGCAGCCTTCAGACAGGGGCGAACAAAGAGACCCAGTACTTC.

The chain couples TRBV2 to TRBJ2-1, with a weak D call TRBD2 (6 bases). The length of the CDR3 is 15 residues. Germline CDR1 and CDR2: SNHLY and FYNNEI. Trimming left V 6 bases short and J 4 bases short, with 16 bases between. CDR3 residues: CASRENGGRYNEQFF. DNA of the CDR3: TGTGCCAGCAGAGAAAACGGGGGACGATACAATGAGCAGTTCTTC. Using reference TRBV2 and TRBJ2-1 for the parts outside the CDR3, the full variable domain is EPEVTQTPSHQVTQMGQEVILRCVPISNHLYFYWYRQILGQKVEFLVSFYNNEISEKSEIFDDQFSVERPDGSNFTLKIRSTKLEDSAMYFCASRENGGRYNEQFFGPGTRLTVL.

The J gene is TRBJ2-7, the V gene TRBV6-5; the match to TRBD1 covers 9 bases. The CDR3 runs 15 residues. CDR1 is MNHEY, CDR2 SVGAGI, per germline. The V and J ends lost 5 bases and 6 bases, in that order; junction bases with no gene match: 11. CDR3 nucleotides: TGTGCCAGCAGTAGACAGGGGGTCCTTTTCTCCGAGCAGTACTTC. Its protein product is CASSRQGVLFSEQYF.

V gene TRBV4-2 combines with J gene TRBJ1-4, with D maybe TRBD1 (5 bases). Trimming left V 4 bases short and J 8 bases short, with 29 bases between. Looked up from germline, CDR1 is LGHNA and CDR2 is YNFKEQ. CDR3 length: 19 residues. The CDR3 region is CASSRLGGGGEGTYEKLFF. CDR3 DNA sequence: TGTGCCAGCAGCCGGCTGGGGGGGGGAGGCGAAGGGACCTACGAAAAACTGTTTTTT.

This clone appeared once. The chain joins TRBV27 to TRBJ2-4; TRBD2 matches at 10 bases. J lost 1 base, V lost 7 bases, and 4 bases had no gene match. The CDR3 has 15 residues. Germline CDR1 and CDR2: MNHEY and SMNVEV (reference sequence). CDR3 sequence (DNA): TGTGCCAGCAAGCTAGCGGGAGCTGCCAAAAACATTCAGTACTTC. Translation: CASKLAGAAKNIQYF.